These T cell receptor beta chains were read from a single sample in a study of blood T cells in healthy people across ages. TCRdb ran MiXCR on the 5' RACE reads and lists one entry per CDR3 protein. The sample shows about 1,400,000 distinct CDR3 sequences, approximately 59% of them seen only once. Sequencing was done on a sample of blood. These receptors were collected from a young man in good health. CDR3s include the opening cysteine and the closing phenylalanine or tryptophan. A D gene is named only where the DNA matches it firmly. Expanded clones are given a class, and other clones once, few, many or no size at all.

abundance	j_gene	v_gene	d_gene	CDR3nt	CDR3aa
-	TRBJ2-2	TRBV20-1	-	TGCAGTGCTATCTTGGGCGGGGAGCTGTTTTTT	CSAILGGELFF
many	TRBJ2-1	TRBV7-2	-	TGTGCCAGCAGCTATTGGGTACAGGCAACCTACAATGAGCAGTTCTTC	CASSYWVQATYNEQFF
-	TRBJ2-7	TRBV10-3	TRBD1	TGTGCCATCACCGCAGGGGGTTCCTACGAGCAGTACTTC	CAITAGGSYEQYF
-	TRBJ2-1	TRBV20-1	-	TGCAGTGCTCCCCCATTGGGGGAGAGCTCCTACAATGAGCAGTTCTTC	CSAPPLGESSYNEQFF
-	TRBJ2-7	TRBV19	-	TGTGCCAGTAGTATAGCGCGAACCTACGAGCAGTACTTC	CASSIARTYEQYF
few	TRBJ2-7	TRBV12-3/TRBV12-4	TRBD2	TGTGCCAGCAGTTGGACTAGCGGAGCCTACGAGCAGTACTTC	CASSWTSGAYEQYF
-	TRBJ2-2	TRBV6-2/TRBV6-3	-	TGTGCCAGCAGTCCAATCATCGAGCACACCGGGGAGCTGTTTTTT	CASSPIIEHTGELFF
-	TRBJ2-1	TRBV6-4	TRBD1	TGTGCCAGCCGGCGGGACAGGGCGTACAATGAGCAGTTCTTC	CASRRDRAYNEQFF
-	TRBJ2-5	TRBV5-1	TRBD2	TGCGCCAGCAGCTTGGTAGCGGGGAGCCCGGAGACCCAGTACTTC	CASSLVAGSPETQYF
-	TRBJ2-3	TRBV10-3	-	TGTGCCATCAGTGAAGGGGTAGGGGTCACAGATACGCAGTATTTT	CAISEGVGVTDTQYF
-	TRBJ2-7	TRBV15	TRBD1	TGTGCCACCAGCAGAGAAAGGACAGGGGGCGAGCAGTACTTC	CATSRERTGGEQYF
-	TRBJ2-1	TRBV11-3	-	TGTGCCAGCAGCTTAGGTGGGGGCCCCCGGGATGAGCAGTTCTTC	CASSLGGGPRDEQFF
-	TRBJ2-5	TRBV4-1	TRBD2	TGCGCCAGCAGCCGCCGACTAGCAGATTACCAAGAGACCCAGTACTTC	CASSRRLADYQETQYF
-	TRBJ1-2	TRBV7-2	TRBD1	TGTGCCAGCAGCTCGGGACAGTCGCCCCTAATGTATGGCTACACCTTC	CASSSGQSPLMYGYTF
few	TRBJ2-7	TRBV27	TRBD2	TGTGCCAGCAGCGGTGGACTAGTCTTCTACGAGCAGTACTTC	CASSGGLVFYEQYF
-	TRBJ2-7	TRBV10-3	TRBD1	TGTGCCATCGACGGACAGGGAACCTACGAGCAGTACTTC	CAIDGQGTYEQYF
-	TRBJ2-1	TRBV28	-	TGTGCCAGCAGTGTTGGGCAGCTCAATGAGCAGTTCTTC	CASSVGQLNEQFF
once	TRBJ2-1	TRBV3-1	TRBD2	TGTGCCAGCAGCCACTCCGGACTAGCGGGAGAACGAGAGCAGTTCTTC	CASSHSGLAGEREQFF
once	TRBJ1-2	TRBV9	-	TGTGCCAGCAGCGTAGTGTCCGGGGTCTATGGCTACACCTTC	CASSVVSGVYGYTF
-	TRBJ2-1	TRBV12-3/TRBV12-4	-	TGTGCCAGCAGTTCCCGACTAGAAAGCGCCGTGGGTGAGCAGTTCTTC	CASSSRLESAVGEQFF
once	TRBJ1-4	TRBV6-2/TRBV6-3	-	TGTGCCAGCAGTTACTCGCAGGAGGAACGTGAAAAACTGTTTTTT	CASSYSQEEREKLFF